These T cell receptor beta chains were read from a single sample in a study of spatial heterogeneity in lung cancer. MiXCR, run by TCRdb on the 5' RACE reads, gives a single entry per CDR3 protein. The table records approximately 3,500 distinct CDR3 sequences, around a quarter of them present only once. The sequencing used lung tumor tissue, collected at surgery. These receptors were collected from a male donor with early-stage non-small cell lung cancer. CDR3s include the opening cysteine and the closing phenylalanine or tryptophan.

j_call | v_call | cdr3_aa
TRBJ2-7 | TRBV7-2 | CASSSRTSGSYEQYF
TRBJ2-5 | TRBV19 | CASSADPGETQYF
TRBJ2-3 | TRBV13 | CASSLGGRPDTQYF
TRBJ1-2 | TRBV2 | CASSSGQPRTLYGYTF
TRBJ2-3 | TRBV11-2 | CASEKTGLTDTQYF
TRBJ1-5 | TRBV20-1 | CSARDQRGQQPQHF
TRBJ2-4 | TRBV12-3/TRBV12-4 | CASSLSGSAIQYF
TRBJ2-4 | TRBV10-2 | CASSESLGGADRNIQYF
TRBJ2-7 | TRBV6-5 | CASRGIRYEQYF
TRBJ1-1 | TRBV5-1 | CASTGRDLNTEAFF
TRBJ2-3 | TRBV28 | CASSLPAAGADTQYF
TRBJ2-3 | TRBV7-6 | CASSLESGRTVDTQYF
TRBJ2-2 | TRBV6-4 | CASSETATGELFF
TRBJ1-2 | TRBV19 | CASSILDRVFRVGYTF
TRBJ2-2 | TRBV27 | CASSLLGTLNTGELFF
TRBJ2-3 | TRBV2 | CASSLGRGPDTQYF
TRBJ2-7 | TRBV12-3/TRBV12-4 | CASSLPPLEQYF
TRBJ2-1 | TRBV6-5 | CASTSGANNEQFF
TRBJ2-1 | TRBV7-2 | CASSLAGGPVNNEQFF
TRBJ2-1 | TRBV18 | CASSPPLGAGGYNEQFF
TRBJ2-5 | TRBV6-1 | CASTLRVQETQYF
TRBJ1-6 | TRBV30 | CAWSTGTGASPLHF
TRBJ2-5 | TRBV14 | CASSPGLAGGPRETQYF
TRBJ1-2 | TRBV18 | CASSSERVGWGYTF
TRBJ2-2 | TRBV11-3 | CASSSTGTSGNHRELFF
TRBJ2-5 | TRBV5-1 | CASSDHRGTNQETQYF
TRBJ2-2 | TRBV7-8 | CASSLPKNTGELFF
TRBJ2-1 | TRBV15 | CATSRDLGSGYNEQFF
TRBJ2-3 | TRBV2 | CASSALATDTQYF
TRBJ1-6 | TRBV12-3/TRBV12-4 | CASREGGLTSPLHF
TRBJ2-5 | TRBV5-1 | CASSLGATQETQYF
TRBJ1-5 | TRBV29-1 | CSVGQGFTQPQQF
TRBJ2-5 | TRBV6-1 | CASSETSGRGETQYF
TRBJ1-1 | TRBV29-1 | CSVVGQGGTEAFF
TRBJ2-1 | TRBV28 | CASSNPGQGLWEQFF
TRBJ2-4 | TRBV3-1 | CASSLTSGSLAKNIQYF
TRBJ2-1 | TRBV7-2 | CASSLYGGRAYNEQFF
TRBJ2-7 | TRBV14 | CASSQETSGRRSSYEQYF
TRBJ2-1 | TRBV11-1 | CASRGVSDNEQFF
TRBJ2-2 | TRBV19 | CASSTVANTGELFF
TRBJ2-7 | TRBV28 | CASSHGQKTYEQYF